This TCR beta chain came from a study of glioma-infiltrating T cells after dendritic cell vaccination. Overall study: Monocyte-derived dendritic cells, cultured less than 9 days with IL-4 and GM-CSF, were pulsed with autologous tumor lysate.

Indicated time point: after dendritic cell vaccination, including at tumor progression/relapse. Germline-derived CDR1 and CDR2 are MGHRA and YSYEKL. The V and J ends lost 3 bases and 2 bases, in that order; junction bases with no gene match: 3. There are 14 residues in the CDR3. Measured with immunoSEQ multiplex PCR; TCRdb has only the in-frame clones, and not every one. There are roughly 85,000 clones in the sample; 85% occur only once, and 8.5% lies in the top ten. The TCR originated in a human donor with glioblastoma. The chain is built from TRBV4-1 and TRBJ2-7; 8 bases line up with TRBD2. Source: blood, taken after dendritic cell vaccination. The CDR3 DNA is TGCGCCAGCAGCCAGGGGCGGGGGGCCTACGAGCAGTACTTC. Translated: CASSQGRGAYEQYF.